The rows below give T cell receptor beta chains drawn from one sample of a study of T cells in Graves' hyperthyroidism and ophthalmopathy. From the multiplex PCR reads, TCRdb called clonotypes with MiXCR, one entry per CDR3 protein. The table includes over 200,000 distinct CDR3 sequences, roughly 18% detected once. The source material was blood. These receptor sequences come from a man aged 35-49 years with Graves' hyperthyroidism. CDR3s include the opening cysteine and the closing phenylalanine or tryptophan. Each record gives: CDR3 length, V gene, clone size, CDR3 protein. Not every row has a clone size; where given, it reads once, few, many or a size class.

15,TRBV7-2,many,CASSLGEYSNQPQHF
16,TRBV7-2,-,CASSERSGQYNSPLHF
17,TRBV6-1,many,CASSPGTGVVWNTEAFF
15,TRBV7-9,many,CASSSPGNSYNEQFF
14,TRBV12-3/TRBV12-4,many,CASSATGGNQPQHF
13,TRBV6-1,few,CASSPAGYSPLHF
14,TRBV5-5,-,CASSLVQGPNGYTF
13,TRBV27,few,CASNLGRSEKAFF
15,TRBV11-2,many,CASSRIGGLGYEQYF
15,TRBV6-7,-,CASSYPPGFQETQYF
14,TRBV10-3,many,CAISESKQRETQYF
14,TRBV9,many,CASSVVSDYTEAFF
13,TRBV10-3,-,CAISDLGPSGYTF
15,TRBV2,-,CASRRDRDPLDGYTF
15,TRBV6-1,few,CASSFLPTRNYGYTF
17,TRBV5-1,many,CASSPALAGAGSYEQYF
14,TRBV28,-,CASSSGDNTDTQYF
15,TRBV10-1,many,CASSEWDKEPYGYTF
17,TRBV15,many,CATSRVRGATSTDTQYF
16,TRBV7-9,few,CASSPAGSTGLTEAFF
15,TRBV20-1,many,CSVRTGDYSNQPQHF
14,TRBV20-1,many,CSARSIGAGEKLFF